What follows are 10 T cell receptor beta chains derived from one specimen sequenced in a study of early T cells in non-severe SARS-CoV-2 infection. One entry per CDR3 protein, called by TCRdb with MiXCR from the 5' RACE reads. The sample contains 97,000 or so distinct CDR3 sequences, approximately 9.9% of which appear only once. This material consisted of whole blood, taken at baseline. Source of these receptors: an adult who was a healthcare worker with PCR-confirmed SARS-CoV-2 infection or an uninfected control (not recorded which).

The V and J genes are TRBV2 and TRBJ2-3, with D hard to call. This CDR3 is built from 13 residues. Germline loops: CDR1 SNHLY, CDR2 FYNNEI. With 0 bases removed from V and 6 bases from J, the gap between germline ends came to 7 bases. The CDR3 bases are TGTGCCAGCAGTGAAGCACCCGGGGATACGCAGTATTTT. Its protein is CASSEAPGDTQYF.

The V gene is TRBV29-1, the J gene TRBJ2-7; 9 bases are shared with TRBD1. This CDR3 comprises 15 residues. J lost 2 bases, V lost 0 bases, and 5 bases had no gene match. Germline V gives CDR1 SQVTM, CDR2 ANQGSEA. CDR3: CSVEDSGTGTYEQYF. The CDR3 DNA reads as TGCAGCGTTGAAGACTCCGGGACAGGGACCTACGAGCAGTACTTC.

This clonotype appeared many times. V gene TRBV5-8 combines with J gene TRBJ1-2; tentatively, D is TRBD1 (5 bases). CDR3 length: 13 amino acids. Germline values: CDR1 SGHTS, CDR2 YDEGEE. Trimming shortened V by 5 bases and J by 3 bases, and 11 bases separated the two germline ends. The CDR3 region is CASRKDTDYGYTF. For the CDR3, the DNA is TGTGCCAGCAGGAAGGACACGGACTATGGCTACACCTTC.

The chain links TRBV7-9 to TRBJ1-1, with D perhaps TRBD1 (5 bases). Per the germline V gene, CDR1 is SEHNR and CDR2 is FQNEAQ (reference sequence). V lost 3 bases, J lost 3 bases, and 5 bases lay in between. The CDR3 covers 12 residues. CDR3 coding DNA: TGTGCCAGCAGCTTGACAGACACTGAAGCTTTCTTT. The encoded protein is CASSLTDTEAFF.

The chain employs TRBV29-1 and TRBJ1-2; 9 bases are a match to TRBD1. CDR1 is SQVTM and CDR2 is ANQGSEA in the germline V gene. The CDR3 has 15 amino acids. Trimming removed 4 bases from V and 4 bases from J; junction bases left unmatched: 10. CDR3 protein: CSVGEQGALTYGYTF. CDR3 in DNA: TGCAGCGTTGGAGAACAGGGGGCGCTGACCTATGGCTACACCTTC.

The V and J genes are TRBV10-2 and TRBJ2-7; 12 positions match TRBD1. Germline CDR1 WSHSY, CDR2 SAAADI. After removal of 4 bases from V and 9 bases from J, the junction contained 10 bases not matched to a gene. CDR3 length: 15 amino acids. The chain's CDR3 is CASSASGTGGAGQYF. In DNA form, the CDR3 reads TGCGCCAGCAGTGCATCCGGGACAGGGGGCGCCGGGCAGTACTTC.

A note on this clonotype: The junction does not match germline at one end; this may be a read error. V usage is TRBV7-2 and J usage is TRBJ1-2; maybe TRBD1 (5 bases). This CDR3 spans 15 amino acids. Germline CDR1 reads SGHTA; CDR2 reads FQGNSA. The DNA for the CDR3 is TGTGCCTGCAGCTTCGACAGCCCTGACTCTTGGGGCTACACCTTC. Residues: CACSFDSPDSWGYTF.

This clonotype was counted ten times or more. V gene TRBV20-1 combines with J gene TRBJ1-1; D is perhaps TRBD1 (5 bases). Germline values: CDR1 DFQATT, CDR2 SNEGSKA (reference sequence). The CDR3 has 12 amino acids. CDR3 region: CRGAVDDTEAFF. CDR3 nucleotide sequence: TGCAGAGGGGCGGTGGATGACACTGAAGCTTTCTTT.

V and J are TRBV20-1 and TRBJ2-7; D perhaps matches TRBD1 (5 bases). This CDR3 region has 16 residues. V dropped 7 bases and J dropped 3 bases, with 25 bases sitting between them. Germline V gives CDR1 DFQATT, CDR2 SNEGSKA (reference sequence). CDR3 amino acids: CSVNPQGAASGYEQYF. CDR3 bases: TGCAGTGTCAACCCCCAAGGGGCCGCCTCGGGCTACGAGCAGTACTTC.

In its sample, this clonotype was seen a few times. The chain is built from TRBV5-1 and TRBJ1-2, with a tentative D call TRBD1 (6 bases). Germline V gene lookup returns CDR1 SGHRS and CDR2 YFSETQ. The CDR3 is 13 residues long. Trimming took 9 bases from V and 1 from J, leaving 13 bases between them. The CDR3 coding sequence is TGCGCCAACTTCGGGGGGCGTAACTATGGCTACACCTTC. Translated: CANFGGRNYGYTF.